This TCR beta chain appears in the sequencing data of a study of identical twins. It was template switching that added a universal primer site, and there were unique molecular identifiers on the cDNA. One entry per CDR3 protein, called by TCRdb with MiXCR from the 5' RACE reads. Counted here are about 200,000 distinct CDR3 sequences, 8% to 11% occurring once; the ten biggest clones make up 10%. This clonotype was detected ten times or more. Its antigen is as yet unknown. The CDR3 has 14 residues. The germline V gene has CDR1 MDHEN and CDR2 SYDVKM. Trimming cost V 3 bases and J 1 base; bases outside gene matches: 2. Findings of the study overall: Low generation-probability sequences were in excess among twin-shared out-of-frame alpha sequences. For zero-insertion analyses, partial confounding could come from invariant MAIT and iNKT cells.

This clonotype was obtained from a man between 50 and 59 years old in good health. This sequence joins TRBV28 and TRBJ2-7, with 8 bases that match TRBD2. The sample consisted of memory T cells sorted from blood. CDR3 sequence reads: CASSFRLASYEQYF. In DNA form, the CDR3 reads TGTGCCAGCAGTTTTCGACTAGCGTCCTACGAGCAGTACTTC.